This T cell receptor (beta chain) is from a study of T cells in Graves' hyperthyroidism and ophthalmopathy. RNA transcripts served as the template for amplifying TCR beta CDR3 regions. Researchers ran a first-round RT-PCR on the TCR CDR3 using the HTBI primer set. MiXCR, applied by TCRdb to the multiplex PCR reads, yields one record per CDR3 protein. Found here are some 490,000 distinct CDR3 sequences, roughly 22% of them singletons; the top ten hold 49%. At least ten counts were recorded for this clonotype. The sequencing input was blood. The origin of this receptor is a woman in her 70s with Graves' ophthalmopathy.

The CDR3: CASSLSGGEETQYF. The CDR3 DNA is TGTGCCAGCAGTTTATCAGGGGGCGAAGAGACCCAGTACTTC. V is TRBV27 and J is TRBJ2-5, with 7 bases fitting TRBD1. CDR1 is MNHEY and CDR2 is SMNVEV in the germline V gene (reference sequence). The CDR3 runs to 14 residues. V lost 0 bases, J lost 3 bases, and 1 base stayed unmatched.